The 5 T cell receptor beta chains below were found in one sample sequenced in a study of blood T cell repertoires in COVID-19. Sequencing used immunoSEQ multiplex PCR; TCRdb keeps in-frame clones, though not all of them. The table shows some 260,000 clones, with 88% occurring only once. The sequenced sample consisted of peripheral blood. The receptors were gathered from a human donor in a cohort sampled during active COVID-19.

This chain links TRBV5-1 with TRBJ1-3, with D perhaps TRBD1 (5 bases). CDR3 length equals 15 residues. Trimming removed 0 bases at V and 4 bases at J, with 11 bases between. The germline gives CDR1 SGHRS, CDR2 YFSETQ. In DNA, the CDR3 is TGCGCCAGCAGCTTGGCTGGGGGGGAAGGAAACACCATATATTTT. Translated: CASSLAGGEGNTIYF.

This chain connects TRBV5-6 to TRBJ2-2, with TRBD1 matching 8 bases. V lost 3 bases and J lost 0; bases outside the gene matches: 13. The CDR3 runs to 19 residues. Germline V gene sequence: CDR1 SGHDT, CDR2 YYEEEE. The CDR3, as DNA: TGTGCCAGCAGCTCAAGAAGGACAGGGCTAAAAACGAACACCGGGGAGCTGTTTTTT. This translates into CASSSRRTGLKTNTGELFF. The full variable domain, its missing parts supplied by reference TRBV5-6 and TRBJ2-2, is DAGVTQSPTHLIKTRGQQVTLRCSPKSGHDTVSWYQQALGQGPQFIFQYYEEEERQRGNFPDRFSGHQFPNYSSELNVNALLLGDSALYLCASSSRRTGLKTNTGELFFGEGSRLTVL.

The chain carries TRBV28 and TRBJ1-5, with 9 bases fitting TRBD1. This CDR3 spans 14 amino acids. Germline trimming cut 5 bases from V and 5 bases from J; bases unmatched to any gene: 4. CDR1 is MDHEN and CDR2 is SYDVKM in the germline V gene. The CDR3 DNA reads TGTGCCAGCAGTCTCGGGACAGGGTATCAGCCCCAGCATTTT. It specifies CASSLGTGYQPQHF.

This chain links TRBV7-8 with TRBJ2-7, with 9 bases fitting TRBD2. The germline gives CDR1 SGHVS, CDR2 FQNEAQ. The CDR3 length is 15 residues. With V trimmed by 5 bases and J by 7 bases, 12 bases remained unmatched. In nucleotides, the CDR3 is TGTGCCAGCAGCACTCCGGGACTAGCCGCGGGGGAGCAGTACTTC. It encodes CASSTPGLAAGEQYF.

The chain has TRBV3-1 (or the pseudogene TRBV3-2) and TRBJ2-7, with TRBD1 matching 7 bases. Germline values: CDR1 LGHDT, CDR2 YNNKEL (reference sequence). The CDR3 has 16 residues. V shed 3 bases and J 3 bases; nucleotides not matched to a gene: 11. The CDR3 region has the DNA TGTGCCAGCAGCCATCCTACAGGGGCCCCCTACTACGAGCAGTACTTC. This sequence encodes CASSHPTGAPYYEQYF.